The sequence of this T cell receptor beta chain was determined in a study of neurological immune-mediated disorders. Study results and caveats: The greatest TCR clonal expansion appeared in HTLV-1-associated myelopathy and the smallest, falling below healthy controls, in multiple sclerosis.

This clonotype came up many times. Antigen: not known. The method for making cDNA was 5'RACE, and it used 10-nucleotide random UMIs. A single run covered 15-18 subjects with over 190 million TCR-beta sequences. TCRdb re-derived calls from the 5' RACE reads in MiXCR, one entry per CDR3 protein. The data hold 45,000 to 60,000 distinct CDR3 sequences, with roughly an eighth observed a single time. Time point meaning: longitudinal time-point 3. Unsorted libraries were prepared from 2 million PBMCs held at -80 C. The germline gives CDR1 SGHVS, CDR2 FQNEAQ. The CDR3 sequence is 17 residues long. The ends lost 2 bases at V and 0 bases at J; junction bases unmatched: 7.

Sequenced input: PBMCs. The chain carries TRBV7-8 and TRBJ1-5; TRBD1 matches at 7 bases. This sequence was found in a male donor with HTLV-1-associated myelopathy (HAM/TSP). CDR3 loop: CASSLLYRGISNQPQHF. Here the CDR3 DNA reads TGTGCCAGCAGCTTATTATACAGGGGAATTAGCAATCAGCCCCAGCATTTT.